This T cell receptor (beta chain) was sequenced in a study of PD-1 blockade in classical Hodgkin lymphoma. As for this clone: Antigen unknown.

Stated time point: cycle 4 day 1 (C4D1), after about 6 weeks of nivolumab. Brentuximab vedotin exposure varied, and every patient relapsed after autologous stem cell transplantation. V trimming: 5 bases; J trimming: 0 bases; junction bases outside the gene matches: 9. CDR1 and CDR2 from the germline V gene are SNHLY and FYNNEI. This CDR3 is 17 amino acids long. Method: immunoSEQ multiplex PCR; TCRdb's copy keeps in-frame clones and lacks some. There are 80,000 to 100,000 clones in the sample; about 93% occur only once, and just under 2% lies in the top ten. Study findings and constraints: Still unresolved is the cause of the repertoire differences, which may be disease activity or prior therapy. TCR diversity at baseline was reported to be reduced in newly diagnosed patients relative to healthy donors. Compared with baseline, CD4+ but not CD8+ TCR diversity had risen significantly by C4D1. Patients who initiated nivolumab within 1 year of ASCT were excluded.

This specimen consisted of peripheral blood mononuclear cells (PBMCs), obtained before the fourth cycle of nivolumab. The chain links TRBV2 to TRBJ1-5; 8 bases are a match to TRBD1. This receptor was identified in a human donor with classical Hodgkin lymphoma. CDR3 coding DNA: TGTGCCAGCAGTTTACAGGGGGGCCTTTATAGCAATCAGCCCCAGCATTTT. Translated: CASSLQGGLYSNQPQHF. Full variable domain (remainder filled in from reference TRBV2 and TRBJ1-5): EPEVTQTPSHQVTQMGQEVILRCVPISNHLYFYWYRQILGQKVEFLVSFYNNEISEKSEIFDDQFSVERPDGSNFTLKIRSTKLEDSAMYFCASSLQGGLYSNQPQHFGDGTRLSIL.